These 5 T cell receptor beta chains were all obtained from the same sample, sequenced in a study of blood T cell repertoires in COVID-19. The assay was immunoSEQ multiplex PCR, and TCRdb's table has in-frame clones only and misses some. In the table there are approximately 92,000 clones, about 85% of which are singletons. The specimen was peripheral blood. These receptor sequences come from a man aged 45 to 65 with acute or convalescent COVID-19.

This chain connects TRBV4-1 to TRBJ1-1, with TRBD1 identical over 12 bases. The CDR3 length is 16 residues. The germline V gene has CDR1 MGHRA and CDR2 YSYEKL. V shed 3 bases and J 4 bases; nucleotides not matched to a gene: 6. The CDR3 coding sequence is TGCGCCAGCAGCCAGGGACAGGGGGCGGAGGGCACTGAAGCTTTCTTT. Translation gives CASSQGQGAEGTEAFF.

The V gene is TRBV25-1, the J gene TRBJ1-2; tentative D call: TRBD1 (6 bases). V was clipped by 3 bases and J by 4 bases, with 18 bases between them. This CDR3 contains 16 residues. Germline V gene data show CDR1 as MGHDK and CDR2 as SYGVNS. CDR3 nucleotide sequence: TGTGCCAGCAGTGATACGCGACAGGATTTACCCTATGGCTACACCTTC. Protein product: CASSDTRQDLPYGYTF.

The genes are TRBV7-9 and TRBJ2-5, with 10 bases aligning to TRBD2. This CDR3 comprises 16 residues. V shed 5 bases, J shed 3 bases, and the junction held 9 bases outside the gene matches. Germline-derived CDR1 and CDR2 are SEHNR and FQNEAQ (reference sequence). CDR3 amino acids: CASSPRVLAGEETQYF. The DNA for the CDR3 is TGTGCCAGCAGCCCCAGGGTCCTAGCGGGAGAAGAGACCCAGTACTTC.

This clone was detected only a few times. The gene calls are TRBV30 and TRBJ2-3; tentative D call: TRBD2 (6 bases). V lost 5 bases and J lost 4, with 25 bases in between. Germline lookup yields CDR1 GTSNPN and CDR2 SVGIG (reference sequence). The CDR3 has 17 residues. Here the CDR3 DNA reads TGTGCCTGGGCCAAGGTGGAGGGGCGCGAGTTCCCAGATACGCAGTATTTT. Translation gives CAWAKVEGREFPDTQYF.

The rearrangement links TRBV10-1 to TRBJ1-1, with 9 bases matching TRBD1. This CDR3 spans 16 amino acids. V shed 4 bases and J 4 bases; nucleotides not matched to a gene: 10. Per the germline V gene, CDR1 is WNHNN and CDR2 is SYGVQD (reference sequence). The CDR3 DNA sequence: TGCGCCAGCAGTGGGATACAGGGGGCTCGGGGCACTGAAGCTTTCTTT. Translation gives CASSGIQGARGTEAFF.